The rows below give T cell receptor beta chains drawn from one sample of a study of T cell changes during pregnancy in multiple sclerosis. TCRdb's table, derived via immunoSEQ multiplex PCR, lists solely in-frame clones and lacks some. The sample contains tens of thousands of clones, approximately 93% of which appear only once. This specimen consisted of CD8+ T cells from peripheral blood mononuclear cells, obtained in the second trimester of pregnancy. The receptors were gathered from a female donor with multiple sclerosis, enrolled in a pregnancy study. Both conserved end residues are part of each CDR3. A D gene is named only where the DNA matches it firmly. Only some rows state a clone size, as once, few, many or a class for expanded clones.

TRBJ2-1 | TRBV4-1 | 17 | NA | NA | TGCGCCAGCAGCCAATCCCCCGCAGGGCAGGGGTTGGATGAGCAGTTCTTC | CASSQSPAGQGLDEQFF
TRBJ1-2 | TRBV14 | 14 | NA | NA | TGTGCCAGCAGCCAGTCACAGGGAAGGGGTGGCTACACCTTC | CASSQSQGRGGYTF
TRBJ1-2 | TRBV11-2 | 13 | few | NA | TGTGCCAGTAGGACAGCGAGAGGCTATGGCTACACCTTC | CASRTARGYGYTF
TRBJ1-1 | TRBV4-3 | 16 | NA | NA | TGCGCCAGCAGCCAAGGAGAACAGTCCGTGAACACTGAAGCTTTCTTT | CASSQGEQSVNTEAFF
TRBJ2-2 | TRBV6-5 | 16 | NA | TRBD2 | TGTGCCAGCAGTTACTCGCGGGGGGGCGACACCGGGGAGCTGTTTTTT | CASSYSRGGDTGELFF
TRBJ1-1 | TRBV7-9 | 16 | NA | NA | TGTGCCAGCAGCACAACGGGGAGTGCCTCGAACACTGAAGCTTTCTTT | CASSTTGSASNTEAFF
TRBJ2-3 | TRBV9 | 15 | NA | TRBD2 | TGTGCCAGCAGCGTAGGGAACAGCGGGGCAGATACGCAGTATTTT | CASSVGNSGADTQYF
TRBJ2-7 | TRBV19 | 16 | NA | TRBD2 | TGTGCCAGTAGTATAACGGCTAGCGGGGGGTTCTCCGAGCAGTACTTC | CASSITASGGFSEQYF
TRBJ2-5 | TRBV9 | 16 | NA | TRBD2 | TGTGCCAGCAGCGTAGAGCGGGGGGCCTTCTTGGAGACCCAGTACTTC | CASSVERGAFLETQYF
TRBJ1-4 | TRBV19 | 14 | NA | NA | TGTGCCAGTAGTATTCTTGATACGGATGAAAAACTGTTTTTT | CASSILDTDEKLFF
TRBJ1-2 | TRBV9 | 15 | NA | NA | TGTGCCAGCAGCGTATTTGGGACTCAAGCCTATGGCTACACCTTC | CASSVFGTQAYGYTF
TRBJ2-7 | TRBV19 | 15 | NA | NA | TGTGCCAGTAGTATAACTGGGGACTGGTCCTACGAGCAGTACTTC | CASSITGDWSYEQYF
TRBJ1-1 | TRBV9 | 15 | NA | NA | TGTGCCAGCAGCGACCGACAGTTCCCGAACACTGAAGCTTTCTTT | CASSDRQFPNTEAFF
TRBJ2-7 | TRBV10-2 | 13 | NA | NA | TGCGCCAGCAGTCCCGGAACAGACTACGAGCAGTACTTC | CASSPGTDYEQYF
TRBJ1-1 | TRBV25-1 | 12 | NA | NA | TGTGCCAGCAGCAGGATGAACACTGAAGCTTTCTTT | CASSRMNTEAFF
TRBJ2-1 | TRBV2 | 11 | NA | NA | TGTGCCAGCAGTGCGGGAGCAGAGCAGTTCTTC | CASSAGAEQFF
TRBJ1-3 | TRBV5-1 | 16 | NA | NA | TGCGCCAGCAGGAGAGACAGTGATTACTCTGGAAACACCATATATTTT | CASRRDSDYSGNTIYF
TRBJ1-1 | TRBV5-8 | 14 | NA | TRBD1 | TGTGCCAGCAGAGACAGGGGGCGGAACACTGAAGCTTTCTTT | CASRDRGRNTEAFF
TRBJ2-1 | TRBV29-1 | 13 | NA | TRBD2 | TGCAGCGCCGTGACTAGCGGGAGATGGGAGCAGTTCTTC | CSAVTSGRWEQFF
TRBJ1-4 | TRBV27 | 14 | NA | TRBD1 | TGTGCCAGCAGTCAAGGACAGGGGGCGTACAAACTGTTTTTT | CASSQGQGAYKLFF
TRBJ1-1 | TRBV6-6 | 11 | few | NA | TGTGCCAGCAGTTACGGGGAGGTGGCTTTCTTT | CASSYGEVAFF
TRBJ2-1 | TRBV11-2 | 15 | NA | TRBD1 | TGTGCCAGCAGCTTCAGCCGGGACAGGGGGAGTGAGCAGTTCTTC | CASSFSRDRGSEQFF
TRBJ2-3 | TRBV11-1 | 14 | NA | NA | TGTGCCAGCAGCCTCGATAAGAGCAGGGATACGCAGTATTTT | CASSLDKSRDTQYF
TRBJ1-1 | TRBV2 | 13 | NA | NA | TGTGCCAGCAGGAACCTCCAAAGCTCTGAAGCTTTCTTT | CASRNLQSSEAFF
TRBJ2-5 | TRBV13 | 13 | once | NA | TGTGCCAGCAGTTATACGGGACAAGAGACCCAGTACTTC | CASSYTGQETQYF
TRBJ1-1 | TRBV4-3 | 15 | NA | TRBD1 | TGCGCCAGCAGCCAAGTACCCACAGGGGGCCCTGAAGCTTTCTTT | CASSQVPTGGPEAFF
TRBJ1-5 | TRBV6-5 | 14 | NA | NA | TGTGCCAGCAGTTACTCGGGGTCGGGAGAGCCCCAGCATTTT | CASSYSGSGEPQHF
TRBJ1-2 | TRBV28 | 15 | NA | TRBD1 | TGTGCCAGCAGTGCATACAGGGGCTCCGGTGTAAGCTACACCTTC | CASSAYRGSGVSYTF
TRBJ2-7 | TRBV29-1 | 11 | NA | TRBD2 | TGCAGCGCTATGCGGGAGCACGAGCAGTACTTC | CSAMREHEQYF
TRBJ1-1 | TRBV25-1 | 13 | once | NA | TGTGCCAGCAGTGCCAGGGTTGGGGTTGAAGCTTTCTTT | CASSARVGVEAFF
TRBJ2-2 | TRBV9 | 17 | NA | TRBD2 | TGTGCCAGCAGCGGGAGGGCTAGCGGGGGGGCAGACGGGGAGCTGTTTTTT | CASSGRASGGADGELFF
TRBJ2-7 | TRBV19 | 14 | NA | NA | TGTGCCAGTAGTACCGGACTTGCCTCCTACGAGCAGTACTTC | CASSTGLASYEQYF
TRBJ2-6 | TRBV15 | 16 | NA | NA | TGTGCCACCAGCAGAGATCGGGGTTCTGGGGCCAACGTCCTGACTTTC | CATSRDRGSGANVLTF
TRBJ2-7 | TRBV19 | 15 | NA | TRBD2 | TGTGCCAGTAGTGTCGGGGGGGGGCTGAACTACGAGCAGTACTTC | CASSVGGGLNYEQYF
TRBJ2-1 | TRBV27 | 16 | NA | TRBD2 | TGTGCCAGCAGTTTAAGAGGCGGGAGCTATTACAATGAGCAGTTCTTC | CASSLRGGSYYNEQFF
TRBJ2-1 | TRBV9 | 16 | medium-sized | TRBD1 | TGTGCCAGCAGCGTAGCGTACAGGGGGCGATACAATGAGCAGTTCTTC | CASSVAYRGRYNEQFF
TRBJ2-5 | TRBV7-6 | 15 | NA | TRBD1 | TGTGCCAGCAGCGATCGGACAGGTTATCAAGAGACCCAGTACTTC | CASSDRTGYQETQYF
TRBJ2-1 | TRBV7-9 | 18 | NA | NA | TGTGCCAGCAGCCCCAAACTGTCGGAGGGTAAAGCCTACAATGAGCAGTTCTTC | CASSPKLSEGKAYNEQFF
TRBJ2-7 | TRBV7-9 | 14 | NA | TRBD1 | TGTGCCAGCAGCCCTATGGGACAGGGCTACGAGCAGTACTTC | CASSPMGQGYEQYF
TRBJ2-7 | TRBV27 | 17 | NA | TRBD2 | TGTGCCAGCAGTTCTCCCGGGACTAGCGGAAGACTTGGGGAGCAGTACTTC | CASSSPGTSGRLGEQYF
TRBJ1-2 | TRBV4-2 | 14 | NA | NA | TGTGCCAGCAGCCAAGAAGGAGACAGATATGGCTACACCTTC | CASSQEGDRYGYTF
TRBJ2-7 | TRBV5-1 | 13 | NA | TRBD1 | TGCGCCACCCGGGCAGGGGGCGAAGACGAGCAGTACTTC | CATRAGGEDEQYF
TRBJ1-2 | TRBV5-5 | 15 | NA | NA | TGTGCCAGCAGCTCCCTCTACAGGGACATGTATGGCTACACCTTC | CASSSLYRDMYGYTF
TRBJ2-1 | TRBV7-2 | 13 | NA | NA | TGTGCCAGCAGCTTAGGTCTATACAATGAGCAGTTCTTC | CASSLGLYNEQFF
TRBJ2-2 | TRBV19 | 15 | NA | NA | TGTGCCAGTAGTATTCGGGACATTAACACCGGGGAGCTGTTTTTT | CASSIRDINTGELFF
TRBJ1-1 | TRBV30 | 12 | few | NA | TGTGCCTGGAGGCTCGGGAACACTGAAGCTTTCTTT | CAWRLGNTEAFF
TRBJ1-5 | TRBV19 | 13 | NA | NA | TGTGCCAGTAGTACTAGTTTAAATCAGCCCCAGCATTTT | CASSTSLNQPQHF
TRBJ2-3 | TRBV27 | 15 | NA | TRBD1 | TGTGCCAGCAGTTTAGGGACAGGGGTAGTAGATACGCAGTATTTT | CASSLGTGVVDTQYF
TRBJ2-3 | TRBV27 | 12 | NA | NA | TGTGCCAGCAGCCTAGGGGGAGATACGCAGTATTTT | CASSLGGDTQYF
TRBJ2-1 | TRBV7-9 | 15 | once | TRBD1 | TGTGCCAGCAGCTCTGGACAGGGGGCTTTGAATGAGCAGTTCTTC | CASSSGQGALNEQFF
TRBJ2-1 | TRBV6-5 | 14 | NA | NA | TGTGCCAGCATTAGCGGCCCCGGTTACAATGAGCAGTTCTTC | CASISGPGYNEQFF
TRBJ2-7 | TRBV9 | 16 | NA | NA | TGTGCCAGCTCCTCAGGTGGGGGCGCCCCACACTACGAGCAGTACTTC | CASSSGGGAPHYEQYF
TRBJ2-5 | TRBV15 | 14 | NA | TRBD2 | TGTGCCACCAGCAGAGGTCTAGCGGGAAATACCCAGTACTTC | CATSRGLAGNTQYF
TRBJ1-1 | TRBV27 | 16 | NA | NA | TGTGCCAGCAGCCGCTCTTTCGGAGGAGGTAACACTGAAGCTTTCTTT | CASSRSFGGGNTEAFF
TRBJ2-1 | TRBV11-2 | 15 | NA | TRBD1 | TGTGCCAGCAGGCGGACAGGGGGCCCTTACAATGAGCAGTTCTTC | CASRRTGGPYNEQFF